The clone carrying this T cell receptor beta chain was observed many times. V was trimmed by 2 bases and J by 4 bases, leaving 11 bases between them. The CDR3 is made up of 15 amino acids. CDR1 KGHDR and CDR2 SFDVKD come from the germline V gene. The data originate from a study of naive and memory T cell subsets. The library had UMIs added by 3' ligation of an oligonucleotide to TCR cDNA. Reverse transcription used DNase-treated unsorted total RNA, aiming for roughly 1 to 1,100 ng. The SP2 primer and nested alpha and beta constant region primers amplified ligated cDNA in four rounds. For blood and skin samples, reverse transcription used TCR alpha and beta constant primers. TCRdb called the 5' RACE reads again in MiXCR, with one record for every CDR3 protein. The sample records 45,000 to 55,000 distinct CDR3 sequences, about 4.4% being singletons.

The origin of this receptor is a female donor in good health. This rearrangement joins TRBV24-1 to TRBJ1-5, with unresolved D. The CDR3 spells CATSDSFKGNQPQHF. CDR3 DNA sequence: TGTGCCACCAGTGATTCGTTTAAGGGAAATCAGCCCCAGCATTTT.